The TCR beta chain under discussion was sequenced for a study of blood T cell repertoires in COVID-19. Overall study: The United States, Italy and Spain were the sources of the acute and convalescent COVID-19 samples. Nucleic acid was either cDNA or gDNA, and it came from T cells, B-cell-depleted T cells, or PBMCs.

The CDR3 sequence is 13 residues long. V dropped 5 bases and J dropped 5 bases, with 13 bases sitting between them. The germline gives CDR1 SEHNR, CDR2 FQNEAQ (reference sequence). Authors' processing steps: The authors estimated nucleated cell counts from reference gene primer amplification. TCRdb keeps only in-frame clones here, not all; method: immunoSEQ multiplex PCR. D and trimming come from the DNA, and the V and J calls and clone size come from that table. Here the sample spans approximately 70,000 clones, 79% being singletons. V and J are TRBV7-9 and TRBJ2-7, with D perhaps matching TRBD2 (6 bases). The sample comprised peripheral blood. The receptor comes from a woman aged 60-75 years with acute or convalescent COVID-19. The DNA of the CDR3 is TGTGCCAGCAGCCGACCGGGAGTGGACGAGCAGTACTTC. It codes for CASSRPGVDEQYF.